These T cell receptor beta chains were read from a single sample in a study of OX40 agonist ivuxolimab in advanced cancers. Here immunoSEQ multiplex PCR was the method, and the copy in TCRdb shows in-frame clones only, minus some. The table records 28,000 or so clones, approximately 88% of them present only once. Sequenced material: CD4+ or CD8+ T cells sorted from blood, taken in a trial of the OX40 agonist ivuxolimab. The receptors were gathered from an adult with an advanced solid tumor such as melanoma, head and neck, liver or kidney cancer. The CDR3 runs from the conserved cysteine through the conserved F or W. The D gene is left open where the match is weak. Clone size is stated in some rows and not others, as once, few, many or a class when expanded.

D gene	V gene	clone size	J gene	CDR3 DNA	CDR3 protein
TRBD2	TRBV10-2	-	TRBJ2-1	TGCGCCAGCAGTGGAGCGGGAGGGGAGCAGTTCTTC	CASSGAGGEQFF
-	TRBV30	-	TRBJ1-1	TGTGCCTGGAGTGTACGGGGACTCAAAAATGAAGCTTTCTTT	CAWSVRGLKNEAFF
TRBD2	TRBV9	few	TRBJ2-1	TGTGCCAGCAGCACAACTAGCGGCAATGAGCAGTTCTTC	CASSTTSGNEQFF
-	TRBV29-1	once	TRBJ2-1	TGCAGCGTGTCGAGGAATGAGCAGTTCTTC	CSVSRNEQFF
-	TRBV13	-	TRBJ1-2	TGTGCCAGCAGCTCCCGGGTCTTTACCCACTATGGCTACACCTTC	CASSSRVFTHYGYTF
TRBD1	TRBV9	-	TRBJ1-3	TGTGCCAGCAGCGATACAACAGGGGGTGGAAACACCATATATTTT	CASSDTTGGGNTIYF
TRBD2	TRBV9	-	TRBJ2-7	TGTGCCAGCAGCGTAACGGCGGGAGGATCCTACGAGCAGTACTTC	CASSVTAGGSYEQYF
-	TRBV2	-	TRBJ2-2	TGTGCCAGCACCATGACCCGGGCCCCGAACACCGGGGAGCTGTTTTTT	CASTMTRAPNTGELFF
TRBD1	TRBV27	few	TRBJ1-5	TGTGCCAGTGGGACAGCAAATCAGCCCCAGCATTTT	CASGTANQPQHF
-	TRBV19	-	TRBJ1-5	TGTGCCAGTAGTACCGAAGGTATCCCTGTGGCCCAGCATTTT	CASSTEGIPVAQHF
-	TRBV5-1	-	TRBJ1-3	TGCGCCAGCAGCTTGCCCTTCAGGGGTCCCTCTGGAAACACCATATATTTT	CASSLPFRGPSGNTIYF
-	TRBV9	-	TRBJ2-3	TGTGCCAGCAGCGTTAGCGGATCTAGCACAGATACGCAGTATTTT	CASSVSGSSTDTQYF
-	TRBV12-5	-	TRBJ2-2	TGTGCTAGTGGTTTGGTACGCGGCACCGGGGAGCTGTTTTTT	CASGLVRGTGELFF
-	TRBV9	few	TRBJ1-3	TGTGCCAGCAGCGTAGGTTACAGGAGCTCTGGAAACACCATATATTTT	CASSVGYRSSGNTIYF
TRBD2	TRBV4-1	-	TRBJ2-1	TGCGCCAGCAGCCAAGAGAAGTGGTCGCTAGCGGGAAGAAGCTCCTACAATGAGCAGTTCTTC	CASSQEKWSLAGRSSYNEQFF
TRBD1	TRBV7-3	-	TRBJ2-1	TGTGCCAGCAGCTTGGGACAGGAGAATGAGCAGTTCTTC	CASSLGQENEQFF
TRBD1	TRBV5-4	-	TRBJ1-2	TGTGCCAGCAGCCCGACGACAGGGTCCTATGGCTACACCTTC	CASSPTTGSYGYTF
-	TRBV7-8	-	TRBJ2-1	TGTGCCAGCAGCCCTAGGGAGGATGAGCAGTTCTTC	CASSPREDEQFF
-	TRBV9	-	TRBJ1-2	TGTGCCAGCAGCTATGCGGGACCCAACTATGGCTACACCTTC	CASSYAGPNYGYTF
TRBD1	TRBV7-8	-	TRBJ1-5	TGTGCCAGCAGCGCCCGGGACAGCTTAAGCAATCAGCCCCAGCATTTT	CASSARDSLSNQPQHF
-	TRBV27	-	TRBJ1-1	TGTGCCAGCAGTTTGACAGGCGGGGTTACTGAAGCTTTCTTT	CASSLTGGVTEAFF
TRBD1	TRBV18	once	TRBJ1-1	TGTGCCAGCTCCCTAACAGGGGGGGGCACTGAAGCTTTCTTT	CASSLTGGGTEAFF
-	TRBV21-1	few	TRBJ2-2	TGTGCCAGCAGCAAAGCGCTCGGGGCGGGAGAAGACACCGGGGAGCTGTTTTTT	CASSKALGAGEDTGELFF
TRBD2	TRBV6-5	-	TRBJ2-3	TGTGCCAGCAGTTACTCAGCGGGGGGCACAGATACGCAGTATTTT	CASSYSAGGTDTQYF
TRBD1	TRBV6-5	-	TRBJ1-3	TGTGCCAGCAAACCGGGACAGGGGTGGAACACCATATATTTT	CASKPGQGWNTIYF
-	TRBV7-8	-	TRBJ1-1	TGTGCCAGCAGCCCCGAATGGGGGGTCGACACTGAAGCTTTCTTT	CASSPEWGVDTEAFF
TRBD2	TRBV5-1	-	TRBJ2-7	TGCGCCAGCAGCTGGACTAGCGAGGAGCAGTACTTC	CASSWTSEEQYF
-	TRBV7-2	once	TRBJ1-4	TGTGCCAGCAGCTTAGCGGGGGTAGCTAATGAAAAACTGTTTTTT	CASSLAGVANEKLFF
-	TRBV27	-	TRBJ2-1	TGTGCCAGCAGTTTAAGGTCAGGTGAATACAATGAGCAGTTCTTC	CASSLRSGEYNEQFF
TRBD1	TRBV7-7	few	TRBJ2-5	TGTGCCAGCAGCTTATGGGGACAGGGTTTGACAGGGGAGACCCAGTACTTC	CASSLWGQGLTGETQYF
-	TRBV27	once	TRBJ2-7	TGTGCCAGCACCGTTAGTCGGCAGCCTGGAAAGATAAGTCACGAGCAGTACTTC	CASTVSRQPGKISHEQYF
TRBD1	TRBV9	-	TRBJ1-4	TGTGCCAGCAGCGTAGTAGGGGGCTCGAATGAACTGTTTTTT	CASSVVGGSNELFF
TRBD2	TRBV5-8	-	TRBJ2-1	TGTGCCAGCAGCTTGGAAGGTAGCGGGAGTTACAATGAGCAGTTCTTC	CASSLEGSGSYNEQFF
-	TRBV4-1	once	TRBJ1-5	TGCGCCAGCAGCCAACCCCAGGGTCCTGAGTTTTATAGCAATCAGCCCCAGCATTTT	CASSQPQGPEFYSNQPQHF
TRBD2	TRBV7-3	-	TRBJ2-1	TGTGCCAGCAGCTTAGCGGGGACTAGGAATGAGCAGTTCTTC	CASSLAGTRNEQFF
-	TRBV27	-	TRBJ1-1	TGTGCCAGCGCCGAGGGAGGCGAAGCTTTCTTT	CASAEGGEAFF
TRBD2	TRBV9	-	TRBJ2-1	TGTGCCAGCAGCGTAGCGGGAGGTCAGGGCAATGAGCAGTTCTTC	CASSVAGGQGNEQFF
-	TRBV28	few	TRBJ2-2	TGTGCCAGCAGTTTAGGGGCAGGGGCCACCGGGGAGCTGTTTTTT	CASSLGAGATGELFF
-	TRBV27	-	TRBJ2-7	TGTGCCAGCAGTTTTCAGGGGAGCCCCTACGAGCAGTACTTC	CASSFQGSPYEQYF
-	TRBV4-1	once	TRBJ1-2	TGCGCCAGCAGCCAAGATCTTCGTGAACCTTACTTC	CASSQDLREPYF
-	TRBV11-2	-	TRBJ1-1	TGTGCCAGCAGCTTAAGAGCGGGGGGCACTGAAGCTTTCTTT	CASSLRAGGTEAFF
TRBD1	TRBV5-1	once	TRBJ2-2	TGCGCCAGCAGCTCCGGGACAGGGGACACCGGGGAGCTGTTTTTT	CASSSGTGDTGELFF
-	TRBV28	-	TRBJ2-5	TGTGCCAGCAGTGGCATCCAAGAGACCCAGTACTTC	CASSGIQETQYF
-	TRBV27	-	TRBJ2-7	TGTGCCAGTCGGGGAGTCAGGTACGAGCAGTACTTC	CASRGVRYEQYF
-	TRBV19	-	TRBJ1-2	TGTGCCAGTCATCGCAGGGGACGGTACTATGGCTACACCTTC	CASHRRGRYYGYTF
-	TRBV6-6	-	TRBJ2-1	TGTGCCAGCAGCCTTTCGCTGGCTGGGGGGCAGTTCTTC	CASSLSLAGGQFF
-	TRBV30	-	TRBJ1-2	TGTGCCTGGAGTTTGGGGCAGCCTAACTATGGCTACACCTTC	CAWSLGQPNYGYTF
TRBD1	TRBV13	-	TRBJ2-2	TGTGCCAGCCTCGGACAGGGGGGCACCGGGGAGCTGTTTTTT	CASLGQGGTGELFF
-	TRBV19	-	TRBJ1-1	TGTGCCAGTAGTATAGCCCGGGAGTCCATGAACACTGAAGCTTTCTTT	CASSIARESMNTEAFF